The source of this T cell receptor (beta chain) is a study of cytomegalovirus exposure and HLA in healthy donors. The PCR was carried out with 60 Vbeta primers and 13 Jbeta primers. The repertoire was sequenced with immunoSEQ multiplex PCR; TCRdb's copy has only in-frame clones and lacks some. The sample has some 110,000 clones; just under 75% are singletons. Germline CDR1 and CDR2: MDHEN and SYDVKM. CDR3 length equals 15 residues. Trimming took 4 bases from V and 2 from J; bases not matched to a gene: 8. The chain is built from TRBV28 and TRBJ2-7; 7 bases map to TRBD2. This sequence originates from a man in his fifties or sixties in good health and CMV-seropositive. The sequenced material came from PBMCs. The CDR3 nucleotides read TGTGCCAGCAGTTCTCTGGGAGGGGAAGCCTACGAGCAGTACTTC. It encodes CASSSLGGEAYEQYF. The variable domain in full, completed from reference TRBV28 and TRBJ2-7, reads DVKVTQSSRYLVKRTGEKVFLECVQDMDHENMFWYRQDPGLGLRLIYFSYDVKMKEKGDIPEGYSVSREKKERFSLILESASTNQTSMYLCASSSLGGEAYEQYFGPGTRLTVT.